This passage covers 21 T cell receptor beta chains from one sample sequenced in a study of metastatic and nonmetastatic thyroid tumors. TCRdb re-called clones from the PCR reads using MiXCR. The table shows 15,000 to 20,000 clones, with around two fifths occurring only once. There were no patients who had received any treatment before thyroid surgery. The sequencing input was tumor tissue. Source of these receptors: a female donor with papillary thyroid cancer or a benign thyroid nodule (not recorded which). Some clones in this sample may be carry-over from other donors' samples.

The chain carries TRBV9 and TRBJ2-2; 9 bases align to TRBD2. The J segment lost 3 bases and the V segment lost 3 bases, leaving 6 bases of the junction unmatched. Per the germline V gene, CDR1 is SGDLS and CDR2 is YYNGEE. CDR3 size: 16 residues. The CDR3 protein is CASSGGTSRYTGELFF. The CDR3 nucleotides read TGTGCCAGCAGCGGAGGGACTAGCCGCTACACCGGGGAGCTGTTTTTT. Full variable domain (remainder filled in from reference TRBV9 and TRBJ2-2): DSGVTQTPKHLITATGQRVTLRCSPRSGDLSVYWYQQSLDQGLQFLIQYYNGEERAKGNILERFSAQQFPDLHSELNLSSLELGDSALYFCASSGGTSRYTGELFFGEGSRLTVL.

This chain joins TRBV2 and TRBJ1-2; weak D call: TRBD1 (5 bases). This CDR3 has 13 residues. The V end lost 8 bases, the J end lost 3 bases, and 13 bases lay between the germline ends. Germline CDR1 and CDR2: SNHLY and FYNNEI. The CDR3 DNA follows: TGTGCCAGCGTGGGTGGGGGTTACTATGGCTACACCTTC. It yields the protein CASVGGGYYGYTF.

This clone was observed a handful of times. This chain connects TRBV2 to TRBJ1-2, with a possible D match to TRBD1 (6 bases). The V end was cut by 6 bases, the J end by 7 bases, with 21 bases between. The CDR3 has 15 amino acids. CDR1 is SNHLY and CDR2 is FYNNEI in the germline V gene. This CDR3 reads CASSRQSGEVGGYTF. As DNA, the CDR3 is TGTGCCAGCAGCCGTCAGTCAGGGGAGGTCGGTGGCTACACCTTC.

This clone was seen a few times. The same CDR3 also results from other DNA sequences found in this sample. V and J are TRBV15 and TRBJ2-7; 8 bases are a match to TRBD1. V trimming: 1 base; J trimming: 3 bases; junction bases outside the gene matches: 5. Germline V CDR1 and CDR2: LNHNV, YYDKDF (reference sequence). The CDR3 totals 15 residues. In DNA, the CDR3 is TGTGCCACCAGCAGAGGAACAGGGGGTATCTACGAGCAGTACTTC. This codes for CATSRGTGGIYEQYF.

The CDR3 loop is CASSRTEQFF. The CDR3 bases are TGTGCCAGCAGTAGGACGGAGCAGTTCTTC. V is TRBV12-3 or TRBV12-4 and J is TRBJ2-1; D call uncertain. The V end lost 5 bases, the J end lost 10 bases, and 6 bases lay between the germline ends. The CDR3 contains 10 residues.

The rearrangement links TRBV18 to TRBJ1-5; D is undetermined. The germline V gene encodes CDR1 KGHSH and CDR2 LQKENI. V lost 5 bases and J lost 0, with 8 bases in between. The CDR3 has 14 residues. In DNA form, the CDR3 reads TGTGCCAGCTCAGGGGAGACTAGCAATCAGCCCCAGCATTTT. This gives the protein CASSGETSNQPQHF.

There are a few counts of this clone. This rearrangement joins TRBV7-9 to TRBJ2-1; no definite D call. CDR3 size: 11 residues. Germline lookup yields CDR1 SEHNR and CDR2 FQNEAQ (reference sequence). CDR3 region: CAPSSYNEQFF. The CDR3 DNA is TGTGCGCCGAGCTCCTACAATGAGCAGTTCTTC. The entire variable domain, with the rest obtained from reference TRBV7-9 and TRBJ2-1, is as follows: DTGVSQNPRHKITKRGQNVTFRCDPISEHNRLYWYRQTLGQGPEFLTYFQNEAQLEKSRLLSDRFSAERPKGSFSTLEIQRTEQGDSAMYLCAPSSYNEQFFGPGTRLTVL.

This chain's CDR3 is CASSPLAGASSTDTQYF. The CDR3 DNA is TGTGCCAGCAGCCCCCTGGCGGGAGCATCTAGCACAGATACGCAGTATTTT. V is TRBV14 and J is TRBJ2-3, with 7 positions matching TRBD2. The trim removed 4 bases at V and 0 bases at J, leaving 10 bases unmatched. This CDR3 region has 17 residues. Germline V lookup: CDR1 SGHDN, CDR2 FVKESK.

The genes are TRBV6-1 and TRBJ2-5; D possibly corresponds to TRBD1 (6 bases). The CDR3 spans 16 residues. The germline V gene has CDR1 MNHNS and CDR2 SASEGT. Trimming removed 2 bases from V and 4 bases from J, with 17 bases in between. The CDR3 DNA sequence: TGTGCCAGCAGTGAATTCGGGACACCCAGGGGAGAGACCCAGTACTTC. Encoded protein: CASSEFGTPRGETQYF.

The chain links TRBV12-3 or TRBV12-4 to TRBJ1-2; no reliable D call. V was trimmed by 7 bases and J by 10 bases, leaving 16 bases between them. The CDR3 is made up of 12 amino acids. The CDR3 DNA reads as TGTGCCAGCAAACGAGGGCCGACCGACTACACCTTC. Protein sequence: CASKRGPTDYTF.

This chain connects TRBV19 to TRBJ1-5; no clear D gene. Per the germline V gene, CDR1 is LNHDA and CDR2 is SQIVND (reference sequence). The germline V and J ends were trimmed by 3 bases and 2 bases, with 11 bases remaining between them. The CDR3 length is 15 residues. CDR3 coding DNA: TGTGCCAGTAGTATGGGCGGCTTGCGCAATCAGCCCCAGCATTTT. It yields the protein CASSMGGLRNQPQHF.

This CDR3 is CASSEDRGGGYTF. In nucleotides, the CDR3 is TGTGCCAGCAGCGAAGACAGGGGAGGTGGCTACACCTTC. The chain is built from TRBV9 and TRBJ1-2, with TRBD1 matching over 8 bases. After removal of 3 bases from V and 7 bases from J, the junction contained 5 bases not matched to a gene. There are 13 residues in the CDR3. Looked up from germline, CDR1 is SGDLS and CDR2 is YYNGEE.

This clone was counted between two and nine times. The rearrangement links TRBV6-2 or TRBV6-3 to TRBJ1-6; 9 bases map to TRBD1. Germline loops: CDR1 MNHEY, CDR2 SVGEGT. The trim removed 0 bases at V and 8 bases at J, leaving 8 bases unmatched. The CDR3 is 17 amino acids. The DNA for the CDR3 is TGTGCCAGCAGTTACTCTCATTTCCGGACAGGGGATTCACCCCTCCACTTT. This translates into CASSYSHFRTGDSPLHF.

This clone was recorded a few times. This chain connects TRBV11-2 to TRBJ2-5; 9 nucleotides agree with TRBD1. This CDR3 region has 14 residues. Germline V gene lookup returns CDR1 SGHAT and CDR2 FQNNGV. V was clipped by 4 bases and J by 6 bases; unmatched bases: 6. The chain's CDR3 is CASSSEQGAKTQYF. The CDR3, as DNA: TGTGCCAGCAGCTCTGAACAGGGGGCGAAGACCCAGTACTTC.

The gene calls are TRBV12-3 or TRBV12-4 and TRBJ2-1; 9 nucleotides match TRBD1. The CDR3 consists of 12 residues. Germline trimming cut 6 bases from V and 10 bases from J; bases unmatched to any gene: 4. CDR3 in DNA: TGTGCCAGCAGCCCTACAGGGGGCGAGCAGTTCTTC. Translated: CASSPTGGEQFF.

The J gene is TRBJ1-5, the V gene TRBV6-1, with unresolved D. CDR3 length: 14 amino acids. V lost 4 bases to trimming and J lost 3 bases, with 10 bases between them. Germline loops: CDR1 MNHNS, CDR2 SASEGT. CDR3 sequence (DNA): TGTGCCAGCAGTGGGCCTAACCCCAATCAGCCCCAGCATTTT. Protein sequence: CASSGPNPNQPQHF.

This chain uses TRBV3-1 with TRBJ2-7; 7 bases line up with TRBD2. V trimming: 4 bases; J trimming: 2 bases; junction bases outside the gene matches: 5. Germline V gene data show CDR1 as LGHDT and CDR2 as YNNKEL (reference sequence). This CDR3 has 14 residues. The CDR3 spells CASSRGLAAYEQYF. The CDR3 coding sequence is TGTGCCAGCAGCCGGGGCCTAGCGGCCTACGAGCAGTACTTC.

This chain connects TRBV11-2 to TRBJ1-6; TRBD1 aligns across 7 bases. CDR1 and CDR2 (germline): SGHAT, FQNNGV. This CDR3 is 14 amino acids long. V was clipped by 1 base and J by 11 bases; unmatched bases: 5. CDR3 coding DNA: TGTGCCAGCAGCTTAGGGGGACAGACAACACCCCTCCACTTT. This sequence encodes CASSLGGQTTPLHF.

Turning to this clone: The sample has other DNA sequences that encode this CDR3 too. This rearrangement joins TRBV28 to TRBJ2-7; D assignment may be TRBD1 or TRBD2 (5 bases each). V lost 6 bases and J 3 bases, leaving 9 bases between the germline ends. Looked up from germline, CDR1 is MDHEN and CDR2 is SYDVKM. The CDR3 loop spans 12 amino acids. The CDR3 DNA sequence: TGTGCCAGCAGAGCAGGGAGCTACGAGCAGTACTTC. Protein: CASRAGSYEQYF.

This clone was found once. The chain has TRBV7-8 and TRBJ1-1; D not resolved. Germline V gene data show CDR1 as SGHVS and CDR2 as FQNEAQ. CDR3 length: 13 residues. V lost 4 bases and J lost 8, with 14 bases in between. CDR3 sequence: CASSYGPRDEAFF. In DNA, the CDR3 is TGTGCCAGCAGCTACGGTCCCCGAGACGAAGCTTTCTTT.

For this clone: At one boundary the junction diverges from the germline segment, which might be a read error. The chain links TRBV6-1 to TRBJ2-3, with TRBD2 matching over 14 bases. The length of the CDR3 is 16 residues. The germline V gene encodes CDR1 MNHNS and CDR2 SASEGT. The CDR3 here is CASRRLAGGPADTPYF. Here the CDR3 DNA reads TGTGCCAGCAGACGACTAGCGGGAGGGCCCGCAGATACGCCGTATTTT.